This T cell receptor (beta chain) comes out of a study of cytomegalovirus exposure and HLA in healthy donors. Primers for the PCR totalled 60 Vbeta and 13 Jbeta. Clones were read by immunoSEQ multiplex PCR, and TCRdb kept only the in-frame ones, dropping some. The table lists almost 200,000 clones, roughly 77% of them singletons. Trimming pared 3 bases from V and 0 bases from J, leaving 8 bases between. Germline V gene sequence: CDR1 SNHLY, CDR2 FYNNEI. The CDR3 length is 14 residues. The material sequenced was PBMCs. This clonotype was obtained from a male donor in good health and CMV-seropositive. This chain joins TRBV2 and TRBJ2-5; D is possibly TRBD2 (6 bases). The CDR3 DNA reads TGTGCCAGCAGTGACAGCGGGTACCAAGAGACCCAGTACTTC. Its protein is CASSDSGYQETQYF.